The clone carrying this T cell receptor (beta chain) was seen at least ten times. Its antigen is unknown. Quantitative molecular-barcoded 5'-RACE generated the TCR beta libraries. TCRdb redid the calling of the 5' RACE reads with MiXCR, one entry per CDR3 protein. The repertoire includes more than 400,000 distinct CDR3 sequences, approximately 5% of them detected once, and approximately 3.5% sits in the top ten. The sample is drawn from a study of CD8 T cells in ankylosing spondylitis. Findings and caveats of the study: Reported data indicate significant enrichment of disease-linked clones within matched ankylosing spondylitis synovial fluid. Reactive arthritis synovial fluid and blood were previously reported to contain some motif variants. A TCR beta motif made of under 10 highly homologous variants seemed typical of ankylosing spondylitis blood. CD8+ by phenotype, disease-linked clones were relatively rare in peripheral blood.

Trimming pared 0 bases from V and 1 base from J, leaving 9 bases between. The CDR3 totals 15 residues. Germline loops: CDR1 SGDLS, CDR2 YYNGEE. The clonotype originates from a male donor with ankylosing spondylitis. The rearrangement links TRBV9 to TRBJ2-3; the D gene is possibly TRBD1 (6 bases). The sample taken for sequencing was blood, either unsorted or a sorted T cell fraction (not recorded which). The CDR3 sequence: CASSVVSGGTDTQYF. The CDR3 coding sequence is TGTGCCAGCAGCGTAGTTTCAGGGGGCACAGATACGCAGTATTTT. Looking up the rest from reference TRBV9 and TRBJ2-3 gives the full variable domain: DSGVTQTPKHLITATGQRVTLRCSPRSGDLSVYWYQQSLDQGLQFLIQYYNGEERAKGNILERFSAQQFPDLHSELNLSSLELGDSALYFCASSVVSGGTDTQYFGPGTRLTVL.